A selection of T cell receptor beta chains follows, all from one sample in a study of CD8+ T cells in alopecia areata. Only in-frame clones appear in the TCRdb table, and some are missing; sequencing was by immunoSEQ multiplex PCR. This table has roughly 200,000 clones, 40% to 55% appearing once. Here the sequenced sample was CD4+ T cells sorted from blood, taken at approximately week 37, from a patient treated with tofacitinib. These TCRs come from a human donor with alopecia areata. Each CDR3 is given with its conserved first and last residue. D genes are given only for firm matches. Not all rows give a size; the values are once, few, many and, for expanded clones, a class.

d_gene	j_gene	abundance	v_gene	CDR3nt	CDR3aa
.	TRBJ2-1	.	TRBV5-1	TGCGCCAGCAGCTTGGGGCTCCACACCCTCAATGAGCAGTTCTTC	CASSLGLHTLNEQFF
.	TRBJ1-5	.	TRBV27	TGTGCCAGCAGTCCCCCAGGTACGAATCAGCCCCAGCATTTT	CASSPPGTNQPQHF
.	TRBJ2-7	.	TRBV30	TGTGCCTGGAGCTTAAAGTCGGGAACACCCGTAGGGGACGAGCAGTACTTC	CAWSLKSGTPVGDEQYF
.	TRBJ2-3	few	TRBV29-1	TGCAGCGTTGTAAGCGGCGGGAAGGTCAGCACAGATACGCAGTATTTT	CSVVSGGKVSTDTQYF
TRBD2	TRBJ2-3	few	TRBV29-1	TGCAGCGCCCGGAGGGCTAGCGGGAGTGGTGATACGCAGTATTTT	CSARRASGSGDTQYF
.	TRBJ1-2	few	TRBV28	TGTGCCAGCACCCAAAGCCCCAGGGGAGGCTATGGCTACACCTTC	CASTQSPRGGYGYTF
.	TRBJ1-1	.	TRBV5-6	TGTGCCAGCAGCTTGAGTAGGGGAATGAGGGCAGCAGCTTTCTTT	CASSLSRGMRAAAFF
.	TRBJ2-1	.	TRBV5-4	TGTGCCAGCAGCTCTGCCGGGACGCTCACCTACAATGAGCAGTTCTTC	CASSSAGTLTYNEQFF
.	TRBJ1-2	.	TRBV20-1	TGCAGTGCATGGGTGGGTGGCTACACCTTC	CSAWVGGYTF
.	TRBJ1-1	.	TRBV30	TGTGCCAAGGGGGGTTCGAGCACTGAAGCTTTCTTT	CAKGGSSTEAFF
.	TRBJ1-2	.	TRBV28	TGTGCCAGCAGCTCCAGGGCGCAAGGCTACACCTTC	CASSSRAQGYTF
.	TRBJ1-3	.	TRBV29-1	TGCAGCGTCCAACAGGGCAACACCATATATTTT	CSVQQGNTIYF